The 19 T cell receptor beta chains in this list originate from one sample, sequenced in a study of blood T cell repertoires in COVID-19. Profiled with immunoSEQ multiplex PCR; TCRdb holds only in-frame clones, not every one. This table has some 390,000 clones, around 87% appearing once. Material: peripheral blood. All receptors come from a woman aged 55-69 years with COVID-19, enrolled during active disease.

This clone was recorded once. The gene calls are TRBV11-2 and TRBJ1-1, with D possibly matching TRBD1 (6 bases). The germline CDR1 and CDR2 sequences are SGHAT and FQNNGV. This CDR3 has 14 amino acids. Trimming shortened V by 6 bases and J by 4 bases, and 15 bases separated the two germline ends. The CDR3 protein is CASRTGLKGTEAFF. Written as DNA, the CDR3 is TGTGCCAGCAGGACAGGACTTAAAGGCACTGAAGCTTTCTTT.

The V gene is TRBV28, the J gene TRBJ1-1; TRBD1 is a possible D gene (5 bases). V lost 7 bases, J lost 5 bases, and 8 bases lay in between. The CDR3 loop spans 11 amino acids. The germline CDR1 and CDR2 sequences are MDHEN and SYDVKM. CDR3 nucleotide sequence: TGTGCCAGCAAGGGGAATACTGAAGCTTTCTTT. Residues: CASKGNTEAFF.

The chain recombines TRBV30 with TRBJ1-1; D remains unclear. V dropped 2 bases and J dropped 0 bases, with 4 bases sitting between them. Germline V CDR1 and CDR2: GTSNPN, SVGIG (reference sequence). This CDR3 has 12 amino acids. The CDR3 DNA sequence: TGTGCCTGGAGTTATCTGAACACTGAAGCTTTCTTT. Protein: CAWSYLNTEAFF.

This sequence joins TRBV5-6 and TRBJ2-2, with 9 bases matching TRBD1. The V segment lost 2 bases and the J segment 12 bases; nucleotides outside the gene matches: 8. From germline, CDR1 is SGHDT and CDR2 YYEEEE. CDR3 length equals 14 residues. CDR3 nucleotides: TGTGCCAGCAGCTTCGACAGGGGGAAGGTGAAGCTGTTTTTT. Protein: CASSFDRGKVKLFF.

This clone was seen only a few times. The chain couples TRBV5-4 to TRBJ2-7, with D maybe TRBD2 (5 bases). The CDR3 totals 13 residues. Trimming took 2 bases from V and 1 from J, leaving 7 bases between them. Germline values: CDR1 SGHNT, CDR2 YYREEE (reference sequence). This CDR3 reads CASSFEGSYEQYF. In nucleotides, the CDR3 is TGTGCCAGCAGCTTTGAGGGATCCTACGAGCAGTACTTC.

This clone appeared a single time. The chain recombines TRBV28 with TRBJ1-2, with TRBD1 identical over 12 bases. The CDR3 sequence is 14 residues long. V was pared by 5 bases and J by 8 bases, with 6 bases of the junction left unmatched. Germline values: CDR1 MDHEN, CDR2 SYDVKM. This CDR3 reads CASSVTGTGGGYTF. The CDR3 DNA sequence: TGTGCCAGCAGTGTTACCGGGACAGGGGGCGGCTACACCTTC.

This sequence joins TRBV27 and TRBJ2-7; 14 bases agree with TRBD2. V gave up 6 bases and J gave up 1 base; unmatched junction bases: 17. Germline V gene lookup returns CDR1 MNHEY and CDR2 SMNVEV (reference sequence). The CDR3 spans 20 residues. The CDR3 DNA is TGTGCCAGCAGGGAACCGAGGCTCCGGACTAGCGGGGGGCCGTCCTACGAGCAGTACTTC. This sequence encodes CASREPRLRTSGGPSYEQYF.

The genes are TRBV9 and TRBJ2-1; D is unresolved. CDR1 is SGDLS and CDR2 is YYNGEE in the germline V gene. CDR3 length equals 15 residues. With 0 bases removed from V and 0 bases from J, the gap between germline ends came to 7 bases. CDR3 in amino acids: CASSVGDSSYNEQFF. DNA of the CDR3: TGTGCCAGCAGCGTAGGTGATAGCTCCTACAATGAGCAGTTCTTC.

This chain connects TRBV5-1 to TRBJ2-7; 10 bases line up with TRBD1. Germline CDR1 and CDR2: SGHRS and YFSETQ. V lost 4 bases, J lost 7 bases, and 5 bases stayed unmatched. The length of the CDR3 is 13 residues. CDR3 protein: CASSPWTGGEQYF. The CDR3 region has the DNA TGCGCCAGCAGCCCCTGGACAGGGGGGGAGCAGTACTTC.

CDR3 sequence: CASSPLRGRGADEQYF. In DNA, the CDR3 is TGTGCCAGCAGTCCGCTCCGAGGGCGGGGGGCTGACGAGCAGTACTTC. The V call is TRBV11-1, the J call TRBJ2-7; TRBD2 matches 8 bases. The CDR3 contains 16 residues. CDR1 SGHAT and CDR2 FQDESV come from the germline V gene (reference sequence). Trimming took 6 bases from V and 5 from J; bases not matched to a gene: 15.

V and J are TRBV21-1 and TRBJ1-2; the DNA was not compared with TRBD1, the D call given in the table. TRBV21-1 is designated a pseudogene. The CDR3 runs to 16 residues. CDR3 sequence reads: CASNRGNRGPNYGYTF. The CDR3 DNA reads as TGTGCCAGCAACCGAGGGAACAGGGGTCCTAACTATGGCTACACCTTC.

The chain uses TRBV7-8 and TRBJ2-3; 13 bases align to TRBD2. Per the germline V gene, CDR1 is SGHVS and CDR2 is FQNEAQ. The trim removed 5 bases at V and 4 bases at J, leaving 9 bases unmatched. This CDR3 comprises 17 residues. CDR3 coding DNA: TGTGCCAGCAGCCTGATCGGACTAGCGGGGGTCTCAGATACGCAGTATTTT. Encoded protein: CASSLIGLAGVSDTQYF.

The chain uses TRBV7-9 and TRBJ1-3; TRBD1 agrees at 9 bases. The CDR3 is 15 residues long. Germline trimming cut 3 bases from V and 3 bases from J; bases unmatched to any gene: 3. Germline V gene sequence: CDR1 SEHNR, CDR2 FQNEAQ (reference sequence). Here the CDR3 reads CASSFTGGGGNTIYF. The CDR3 DNA reads TGTGCCAGCAGCTTTACAGGGGGCGGTGGAAACACCATATATTTT.

The genes are TRBV3-1 (or the pseudogene TRBV3-2) and TRBJ1-3; D uncertain. Trimming removed 0 bases from V and 4 bases from J, with 16 bases in between. The germline gives CDR1 LGHDT, CDR2 YNNKEL (reference sequence). The CDR3 consists of 17 residues. This chain's CDR3 is CASSQDRIRGGGNTIYF. CDR3 nucleotide sequence: TGTGCCAGCAGCCAAGATCGGATTAGAGGAGGGGGAAACACCATATATTTT.

This chain connects TRBV7-2 to TRBJ1-6; perhaps TRBD1 as D (5 bases). Germline V gives CDR1 SGHTA, CDR2 FQGNSA. Trimming removed 1 base at V and 10 bases at J, with 17 bases between. The CDR3 runs 16 residues. This chain's CDR3 is CASSLVEGRVGSPLHF. CDR3 coding DNA: TGTGCCAGCAGCTTAGTGGAAGGCAGGGTGGGCTCACCCCTCCACTTT.

This clone appeared a single time. The rearrangement joins TRBV2 to TRBJ1-2; tentatively, D is TRBD1 (6 bases). The germline CDR1 and CDR2 sequences are SNHLY and FYNNEI. The CDR3 is 15 residues long. With 5 bases removed from V and 4 bases from J, the gap between germline ends came to 17 bases. The CDR3 loop is CASSIGTMGTYGYTF. Here the CDR3 DNA reads TGTGCCAGCAGTATCGGGACAATGGGGACCTATGGCTACACCTTC. Supplemented by reference TRBV2 and TRBJ1-2, the full variable domain reads EPEVTQTPSHQVTQMGQEVILRCVPISNHLYFYWYRQILGQKVEFLVSFYNNEISEKSEIFDDQFSVERPDGSNFTLKIRSTKLEDSAMYFCASSIGTMGTYGYTFGSGTRLTVV.

V is TRBV6-5 and J is TRBJ2-5; 7 bases align to TRBD1. The CDR3 is made up of 13 amino acids. Germline CDR1 and CDR2: MNHEY and SVGAGI. Unmatched junction bases numbered 7, after V lost 8 bases and J lost 4 bases. The DNA of the CDR3 is TGTGCCAGCGCGACAGGGCGCTTAGAGACCCAGTACTTC. It encodes CASATGRLETQYF.

J is TRBJ1-4 and V is TRBV6-9; a possible D gene is TRBD1 (6 bases). CDR1 is MNHGY and CDR2 is SVAAGI in the germline V gene. Trimming shortened V by 4 bases and J by 7 bases, and 13 bases separated the two germline ends. The CDR3 is 14 amino acids. Written as DNA, the CDR3 is TGTGCCAGCAGTTTCGGGGGGCGGATTGAAAAACTGTTTTTT. Its protein is CASSFGGRIEKLFF.

This chain connects TRBV3-1 (or the pseudogene TRBV3-2) to TRBJ2-6; D unresolved. The CDR3 totals 12 residues. Trimming stripped 3 bases from V and 12 bases from J, with 9 bases between. The V gene's germline CDR1 is LGHDT and CDR2 YNNKEL (reference sequence). In DNA form, the CDR3 reads TGTGCCAGCAGCCAGACCCTAGGCGTCCTGACTTTC. Its translation: CASSQTLGVLTF.